Each of the 30 T cell receptor beta chains below was sequenced from the same sample in a study of spatial heterogeneity in lung cancer. Each CDR3 protein is one row after TCRdb ran MiXCR on the 5' RACE reads. The sample consists of under 30,000 distinct CDR3 sequences, 4.5% to 7.5% of them appearing once. This sample's time point: blood at routine non-recurrence follow-up after resection. Frozen PBMC, nontumor lung or tumor provided whole RNA, which was sequenced unsorted. The sequenced sample was PBMCs, obtained at follow-up. The source is a male donor with early-stage non-small cell lung cancer.

The genes are TRBV5-1 and TRBJ2-1; 8 bases are a match to TRBD2. CDR1 SGHRS and CDR2 YFSETQ come from the germline V gene. The CDR3 consists of 16 residues. V dropped 0 bases and J dropped 8; count of bases not matched to a gene: 10. The CDR3 loop reads CASSLVRGRRAYEQFF. CDR3 sequence (DNA): TGCGCCAGCAGCTTGGTTCGCGGGAGGAGGGCTTATGAGCAGTTCTTC.

This clonotype was detected many times. This chain links TRBV24-1 with TRBJ1-5, with D hard to call. Trimming took off 7 bases at V and 4 bases at J, with 10 bases between the two ends. The germline CDR1 and CDR2 sequences are KGHDR and SFDVKD. The CDR3 has 13 amino acids. The CDR3 reads CATRNGPNQPQHF. In DNA form, the CDR3 reads TGTGCCACCAGAAACGGCCCGAATCAGCCCCAGCATTTT.

J is TRBJ1-6 and V is TRBV6-2 or TRBV6-3; D unclear. The CDR3 runs 13 residues. The V end was cut by 8 bases, the J end by 8 bases, with 13 bases between. Germline values: CDR1 MNHEY, CDR2 SVGEGT. The CDR3 loop is CASRPFRDSPLHF. The CDR3 coding sequence is TGTGCCAGCCGACCCTTTAGGGATTCACCCCTCCACTTT.

The rearrangement joins TRBV6-2 or TRBV6-3 to TRBJ2-1; perhaps TRBD1 as D (5 bases). This CDR3 is built from 14 residues. The germline V gene has CDR1 MNHEY and CDR2 SVGEGT. V shed 10 bases and J shed 9 bases, with 22 bases lying between them. As DNA, the CDR3 is TGTGCCACCTCGGATGGGCAGGGAAGTCCTGAGCAGTTCTTC. Its translation is CATSDGQGSPEQFF.

V and J are TRBV7-9 and TRBJ1-1; D gene uncertain. The CDR3 is 16 residues long. Trimming removed 0 bases at V and 4 bases at J, with 15 bases between. CDR1 and CDR2 (germline): SEHNR, FQNEAQ (reference sequence). The CDR3 here is CASSLAVGVETTEAFF. For the CDR3, the DNA is TGTGCCAGCAGCTTAGCTGTTGGGGTGGAGACCACTGAAGCTTTCTTT.

The CDR3 nucleotides are TGTGCTAGTGGTATGAAGGAGAGGTCACCCCTCCACTTT. It yields the protein CASGMKERSPLHF. The gene calls are TRBV12-5 and TRBJ1-6; no clear D gene. V was trimmed by 5 bases and J by 10 bases, leaving 12 bases between them. The CDR3 length is 13 residues. CDR1 and CDR2 (germline): LGHNT, FRNRAP.

This clonotype was observed a handful of times. The rearrangement joins TRBV7-2 to TRBJ2-7; TRBD2 agrees at 15 bases. J lost 2 bases, V lost 5 bases, and 4 bases had no gene match. This CDR3 has 16 residues. Germline V gives CDR1 SGHTA, CDR2 FQGNSA. As DNA, the CDR3 is TGTGCCAGCAGCACTCGGACTAGCGGGGGGGCCTACGAGCAGTACTTC. Its translation: CASSTRTSGGAYEQYF.

This clonotype occurred many times. The V and J genes are TRBV24-1 and TRBJ2-3; D uncertain. This CDR3 is 13 amino acids long. Trimming removed 9 bases at V and 0 bases at J, with 9 bases between. Germline CDR1 is KGHDR and CDR2 is SFDVKD. CDR3 sequence: CATWDESTDTQYF. The CDR3 DNA sequence: TGTGCCACCTGGGATGAAAGCACAGATACGCAGTATTTT.

This clonotype was seen only a few times. The chain links TRBV30 to TRBJ2-1; the D gene is possibly TRBD2 (6 bases). The V end was cut by 7 bases, the J end by 5 bases, with 15 bases between. CDR3 length: 13 residues. The germline V gene has CDR1 GTSNPN and CDR2 SVGIG (reference sequence). The CDR3 sequence is CASERRGNNEQFF. In DNA form, the CDR3 reads TGTGCCTCCGAGCGGAGGGGTAACAATGAGCAGTTCTTC.

Ten or more counts support this clonotype. The chain employs TRBV5-4 and TRBJ1-1; possibly TRBD1 for D (6 bases). The V gene's germline CDR1 is SGHNT and CDR2 YYREEE (reference sequence). Trimming took 4 bases from V and 0 from J, leaving 13 bases between them. This CDR3 is built from 15 residues. CDR3 nucleotides: TGTGCCAGCAGCCCAAGGGGGGGCTTGAACACTGAAGCTTTCTTT. It translates to CASSPRGGLNTEAFF.

This clonotype showed up many times. This sequence joins TRBV5-6 and TRBJ1-1; D unresolved. This CDR3 is built from 13 residues. Germline V gene data show CDR1 as SGHDT and CDR2 as YYEEEE. V dropped 7 bases and J dropped 1 base, with 11 bases sitting between them. The CDR3 sequence: CASQAWENTEAFF. DNA of the CDR3: TGTGCCAGCCAAGCTTGGGAGAACACTGAAGCTTTCTTT. The complete variable domain, with remaining parts taken from reference TRBV5-6 and TRBJ1-1, reads DAGVTQSPTHLIKTRGQQVTLRCSPKSGHDTVSWYQQALGQGPQFIFQYYEEEERQRGNFPDRFSGHQFPNYSSELNVNALLLGDSALYLCASQAWENTEAFFGQGTRLTVV.

This clonotype was counted ten times or more. This chain connects TRBV6-2 or TRBV6-3 to TRBJ2-7, with D hard to call. Germline values: CDR1 MNHEY, CDR2 SVGEGT. CDR3 size: 12 residues. Trimming removed 5 bases at V and 3 bases at J, with 8 bases between. The CDR3 DNA follows: TGTGCCAGCAGTCAAAACATCTACGAGCAGTACTTC. As protein: CASSQNIYEQYF.

In this sample, this clonotype turned up many times. CDR3 in DNA: TGTGCCAGCAGCCCCCAGGGGGTAAACAATCAGCCCCAGCATTTT. Its translation: CASSPQGVNNQPQHF. The chain couples TRBV6-2 or TRBV6-3 to TRBJ1-5; 7 bases match TRBD1. This CDR3 has 15 amino acids. V gave up 6 bases and J gave up 3 bases; unmatched junction bases: 8. Germline V lookup: CDR1 MNHEY, CDR2 SVGEGT.

Ten or more counts support this clonotype. As DNA, the CDR3 is TGTGCCAGTAGTATCCGGGTTGAGGAGCAGTTCTTC. This sequence encodes CASSIRVEEQFF. This chain connects TRBV19 to TRBJ2-1; D uncertain. The CDR3 sequence is 12 residues long. Trimming stripped 3 bases from V and 10 bases from J, with 10 bases between. Germline CDR1 and CDR2: LNHDA and SQIVND (reference sequence).

The table lists this clonotype with many counts. The chain carries TRBV7-8 and TRBJ2-5; 7 bases are a match to TRBD2. The length of the CDR3 is 14 residues. CDR1 SGHVS and CDR2 FQNEAQ come from the germline V gene. After removal of 0 bases from V and 7 bases from J, the junction contained 5 bases not matched to a gene. The CDR3 loop is CASSLAGGEGTQYF. The DNA of the CDR3 is TGTGCCAGCAGCTTAGCAGGAGGGGAGGGGACCCAGTACTTC. Variable domain in full (rest from reference TRBV7-8 and TRBJ2-5): GAGVSQSPRYKVAKRGQDVALRCDPISGHVSLFWYQQALGQGPEFLTYFQNEAQLDKSGLPSDRFFAERPEGSVSTLKIQRTQQEDSAVYLCASSLAGGEGTQYFGPGTRLLVL.

This clonotype was detected ten times or more. The chain links TRBV21-1 to TRBJ2-7; the table's D call of TRBD1 was not tested on the DNA. TRBV21-1 is a known pseudogene. The length of the CDR3 is 17 residues. Here the CDR3 DNA reads TGTGCCAGCAGCCAAGAGAGGGCGCAAGGGGAATCCTACGAGCAGTACGTC. Translation: CASSQERAQGESYEQYV.

This clonotype was seen repeatedly, ten times or more. The chain recombines TRBV25-1 with TRBJ1-2; D unclear. The CDR3 runs 12 residues. Germline-derived CDR1 and CDR2 are MGHDK and SYGVNS. The V end was cut by 2 bases, the J end by 3 bases, with 4 bases between. CDR3 residues: CASSEGYYGYTF. In nucleotides, the CDR3 is TGTGCCAGCAGTGAAGGATACTATGGCTACACCTTC.

This clonotype was detected ten times or more. The J gene is TRBJ1-5, the V gene TRBV9; TRBD1 might be the D (5 bases). Per germline, CDR1 SGDLS and CDR2 YYNGEE. The CDR3 length is 13 residues. Between the trimmed V and J ends, which lost 2 bases and 7 bases, there was a span of 10 bases. CDR3: CASSVQGGQPQHF. Written as DNA, the CDR3 is TGTGCCAGCAGCGTGCAGGGAGGGCAGCCCCAGCATTTT.

This clonotype was observed at least ten times. This rearrangement joins TRBV29-1 to TRBJ1-1; D gene uncertain. The CDR3 is 10 amino acids. The ends were cut back, 2 bases at V and 3 bases at J, with 1 base in the middle. CDR1 is SQVTM and CDR2 is ANQGSEA in the germline V gene. CDR3 sequence reads: CSVEYTEAFF. In DNA, the CDR3 is TGCAGCGTTGAATACACTGAAGCTTTCTTT.

This clonotype has a count of ten or more. The CDR3 nucleotides are TGTGCCAGCAGCTCAGCTAATGAAAAACTGTTTTTT. Translating gives CASSSANEKLFF. The chain recombines TRBV7-2 with TRBJ1-4; D call uncertain. V was cut by 4 bases and J by 3 bases, with 3 bases left in between. This CDR3 is built from 12 residues. Germline V gene sequence: CDR1 SGHTA, CDR2 FQGNSA.

This clonotype was seen ten or more times. The chain employs TRBV18 and TRBJ1-1; the D is unclear. CDR1 and CDR2 (germline): KGHSH, LQKENI. The CDR3 consists of 14 residues. V lost 2 bases and J lost 10, with 17 bases in between. The CDR3 region is CASSPDSISWGAFF. The CDR3 DNA sequence: TGTGCCAGCTCACCAGATTCTATCTCATGGGGAGCTTTCTTT.

There are many counts of this clonotype. This chain's CDR3 is CSVGDRGLANYGYTF. CDR3 nucleotide sequence: TGCAGCGTTGGGGACAGGGGCCTAGCTAACTATGGCTACACCTTC. The chain recombines TRBV29-1 with TRBJ1-2; 10 positions agree with TRBD1. Germline CDR1 is SQVTM and CDR2 is ANQGSEA. The CDR3 runs to 15 residues. The J segment lost 0 bases and the V segment lost 4 bases, leaving 5 bases of the junction unmatched.

This clonotype was detected ten times or more. The chain is built from TRBV9 and TRBJ2-3, with D possibly matching TRBD2 (7 bases). The CDR3 sequence is 15 residues long. V was trimmed by 9 bases and J by 2 bases, leaving 19 bases between them. CDR1 and CDR2 from the germline V gene are SGDLS and YYNGEE. The CDR3 bases are TGTGCCACGGGCCGCGGGGGCGTCGTCACAGATACGCAGTATTTT. This translates into CATGRGGVVTDTQYF.

This clonotype has a count of ten or more. V usage is TRBV7-9 and J usage is TRBJ2-7; possibly TRBD2 for D (6 bases). This CDR3 comprises 13 residues. Between the trimmed V and J ends, which lost 5 bases and 5 bases, there was a span of 13 bases. Germline V gene lookup returns CDR1 SEHNR and CDR2 FQNEAQ (reference sequence). CDR3 coding DNA: TGTGCCAGCAGCATGGGACTTTTTCACGAGCAGTACGTC. It codes for CASSMGLFHEQYV.

This clonotype occurred many times. V is TRBV6-5 and J is TRBJ1-5; 7 bases align to TRBD1. After removal of 5 bases from V and 3 bases from J, the junction contained 1 base not matched to a gene. This CDR3 has 13 residues. Germline V gene sequence: CDR1 MNHEY, CDR2 SVGAGI. CDR3 sequence reads: CASSGTANQPQHF. The CDR3 DNA reads as TGTGCCAGCAGTGGGACAGCCAATCAGCCCCAGCATTTT.

In this sample, this clonotype turned up many times. V gene TRBV5-1 combines with J gene TRBJ2-5; D perhaps matches TRBD2 (5 bases). This CDR3 spans 15 amino acids. In germline, CDR1 is SGHRS, CDR2 YFSETQ. With 4 bases removed from V and 1 base from J, the gap between germline ends came to 14 bases. DNA for the CDR3: TGCGCCAGCAGCCCAACGGGAATCCCCCAAGAGACCCAGTACTTC. Protein: CASSPTGIPQETQYF.

The rearrangement links TRBV18 to TRBJ2-7; the D gene is possibly TRBD1 (5 bases). The V and J ends lost 4 bases and 6 bases respectively, with 16 bases between them. Germline assignment: CDR1 KGHSH and CDR2 LQKENI. The CDR3 sequence is 14 residues long. The CDR3 region is CASSQDRVPAEQYF. The CDR3 DNA reads TGTGCCAGCTCACAAGACAGAGTGCCCGCCGAGCAGTACTTC.

In its sample, this clonotype was seen many times. The chain combines TRBV5-1 with TRBJ1-4, with 11 bases identical to TRBD1. The CDR3 length is 18 residues. Germline trimming cut 4 bases from V and 11 bases from J; bases unmatched to any gene: 19. Germline CDR1 is SGHRS and CDR2 is YFSETQ. This CDR3 reads CASSPGTGGTLREGKLFF. The DNA for the CDR3 is TGCGCCAGCAGCCCTGGGACAGGGGGGACTTTGCGTGAAGGGAAACTGTTTTTT.

This clonotype was picked up a small number of times. V gene TRBV18 combines with J gene TRBJ2-5; D unclear. Germline CDR1 and CDR2: KGHSH and LQKENI. Trimming took off 4 bases at V and 0 bases at J, with 6 bases between the two ends. The length of the CDR3 is 13 residues. CDR3 region: CASSLYDQETQYF. In nucleotides, the CDR3 is TGTGCCAGCTCACTCTATGACCAAGAGACCCAGTACTTC.

In its sample, this clonotype ranks as medium-sized (0.01 to 0.1%). The chain employs TRBV29-1 and TRBJ2-7; D not certain. Trimming pared 8 bases from V and 3 bases from J, leaving 5 bases between. The CDR3 sequence is 9 residues long. The germline V gene encodes CDR1 SQVTM and CDR2 ANQGSEA. CDR3 sequence reads: CSPIYEQYV. CDR3 sequence (DNA): TGCAGCCCAATCTACGAGCAGTACGTC.